The clone carrying this TCR beta chain was counted ten times or more. From the 5' RACE reads, TCRdb called clonotypes with MiXCR, one entry per CDR3 protein. The sample shows 45,000 to 55,000 distinct CDR3 sequences, roughly 7.7% of them seen only once. This sample is drawn from a study of early T cells in non-severe SARS-CoV-2 infection. There are 16 residues in the CDR3. The germline CDR1 and CDR2 sequences are LNHDA and SQIVND (reference sequence). V lost 4 bases, J lost 5 bases, and 20 bases lay in between. J is TRBJ2-5 and V is TRBV19; tentatively, D is TRBD1 or TRBD2 (5 bases each). The sample comprised whole blood. This clonotype originated in an adult who was a healthcare worker with PCR-confirmed SARS-CoV-2 infection or an uninfected control (not recorded which). The CDR3 DNA reads TGTGCCAGTAGTAGCCAAGGGGCCACTAGATCCGAGACCCAGTACTTC. Translation gives CASSSQGATRSETQYF.